This TCR beta chain stems from a study of T cell responses to AZD1222 COVID-19 vaccine. V lost 1 base and J 6 bases, leaving 13 bases between the germline ends. The CDR3 spans 15 residues. Germline CDR1 LNHNV, CDR2 YYDKDF (reference sequence). Clones were read by immunoSEQ multiplex PCR, and TCRdb kept only the in-frame ones, dropping some. The sample carries 95,000 to 100,000 clones, about 90% recorded once. This chain connects TRBV15 to TRBJ1-5; unclear D gene. The source is an adult in good health. This specimen consisted of peripheral blood, obtained on day 0 of AZD1222 vaccination. CDR3 DNA sequence: TGTGCCACCAGCAGAGCCCAGGAGGAGGGTCAGCCCCAGCATTTT. It encodes CATSRAQEEGQPQHF.